Presented here are 15 T cell receptor beta chains from one specimen sequenced in a study of cytomegalovirus exposure and HLA in healthy donors. A multiplex PCR was run with 60 Vbeta primers and 13 Jbeta primers. The method was immunoSEQ multiplex PCR; TCRdb's version includes in-frame clones alone and lacks a portion of them. This sample carries 150,000 to 200,000 clones, over 75% of them seen once, and the ten largest clones take about 9.3%. The source material was PBMCs. Receptor source: a man between 18 and 29 years old in good health and CMV-seropositive.

V and J are TRBV5-6 and TRBJ2-7; 8 bases line up with TRBD1. Trimming at V came to 0 bases and at J to 5 bases, leaving 1 base not matched to a gene. The length of the CDR3 is 13 residues. The V gene's germline CDR1 is SGHDT and CDR2 YYEEEE. DNA of the CDR3: TGTGCCAGCAGCTTGGCAGGGGGCGACGAGCAGTACTTC. It yields the protein CASSLAGGDEQYF.

The V call is TRBV14, the J call TRBJ1-5; no reliable D call. The CDR3 is 14 amino acids. Trimming pared 1 base from V and 3 bases from J, leaving 7 bases between. Looked up from germline, CDR1 is SGHDN and CDR2 is FVKESK. The CDR3 sequence: CASSQAQVNQPQHF. In DNA, the CDR3 is TGTGCCAGCAGCCAAGCCCAGGTCAATCAGCCCCAGCATTTT.

The chain carries TRBV5-1 and TRBJ1-2; 7 bases map to TRBD1. This CDR3 region has 14 residues. The V gene end was trimmed by 3 bases and the J gene end by 3 bases; junction bases not matched to a gene: 5. CDR1 and CDR2 (germline): SGHRS, YFSETQ. CDR3 amino acids: CASSWTTGDYGYTF. CDR3 DNA: TGCGCCAGCAGCTGGACCACAGGGGACTATGGCTACACCTTC. Filled out from reference TRBV5-1 and TRBJ1-2, the complete variable domain reads KAGVTQTPRYLIKTRGQQVTLSCSPISGHRSVSWYQQTPGQGLQFLFEYFSETQRNKGNFPGRFSGRQFSNSRSEMNVSTLELGDSALYLCASSWTTGDYGYTFGSGTRLTVV.

The rearrangement uses TRBV7-8 and TRBJ2-7; possibly TRBD1 for D (6 bases). Trimming pared 6 bases from V and 6 bases from J, leaving 18 bases between. This CDR3 spans 14 amino acids. The germline V gene encodes CDR1 SGHVS and CDR2 FQNEAQ. The CDR3 bases are TGTGCCAGCAGGGATCCGGACAGCTCGGGCGAGCAGTACTTC. It translates to CASRDPDSSGEQYF.

This chain joins TRBV10-3 and TRBJ2-3, with 12 bases aligning to TRBD2. The V and J ends lost 6 bases and 5 bases, in that order; junction bases with no gene match: 6. There are 15 residues in the CDR3. Germline-derived CDR1 and CDR2 are ENHRY and SYGVKD. DNA of the CDR3: TGTGCCATCAGATCGGAACTAGCGGGGGGAGATACGCAGTATTTT. Amino acid sequence: CAIRSELAGGDTQYF.

J is TRBJ1-6 and V is TRBV9; TRBD1 is a possible D gene (6 bases). Trimming shortened V by 5 bases and J by 9 bases, and 15 bases separated the two germline ends. The germline V gene has CDR1 SGDLS and CDR2 YYNGEE. The CDR3 length is 14 residues. The CDR3 region is CASSDTGFSSPLHF. The CDR3 bases are TGTGCCAGCAGTGATACAGGGTTCAGTTCACCCCTCCACTTT.

The chain has TRBV6-6 and TRBJ1-5; D is possibly TRBD1 (6 bases). V was pared by 7 bases and J by 2 bases, with 18 bases between. Germline assignment: CDR1 MNHNY and CDR2 SVGAGI (reference sequence). The CDR3 loop spans 16 amino acids. CDR3 DNA sequence: TGTGCCAGCACAGGTTCGGACAGTTCAGGCAATCAGCCCCAGCATTTT. Amino acids: CASTGSDSSGNQPQHF.

The chain is built from TRBV6-5 and TRBJ1-5, with a possible D match to TRBD1 (6 bases). Deletions cut 5 bases from V and 3 bases from J, with 14 bases between. CDR1 MNHEY and CDR2 SVGAGI come from the germline V gene. The CDR3 contains 15 residues. The CDR3 loop reads CASSGGRGPNQPQHF. The CDR3 bases are TGTGCCAGCAGTGGGGGCCGGGGACCCAATCAGCCCCAGCATTTT.

This sequence joins TRBV7-6 and TRBJ1-4; D gene unclear. This CDR3 comprises 13 residues. V was clipped by 4 bases and J by 5 bases, with 8 bases between them. The germline CDR1 and CDR2 sequences are SGHVS and FNYEAQ. The CDR3 bases are TGTGCCAGCAGCTCGGGGATCAATGAAAAACTGTTTTTT. Translation gives CASSSGINEKLFF.

V and J are TRBV10-2 and TRBJ2-7, with TRBD1 matching over 10 bases. The ends lost 4 bases at V and 7 bases at J; junction bases unmatched: 7. Germline CDR1 WSHSY, CDR2 SAAADI. CDR3 length equals 14 residues. CDR3 sequence: CASSGAGTGDEQYF. The CDR3 bases are TGCGCCAGCAGTGGGGCCGGGACAGGGGATGAGCAGTACTTC.

About this clone: One end of the junction does not line up with germline, which may come from a read error. The rearrangement links TRBV2 to TRBJ1-1, with D unclear. The CDR3 totals 13 residues. Looked up from germline, CDR1 is SNHLY and CDR2 is FYNNEI. The CDR3 region is CASSRPDDTETFF. In DNA form, the CDR3 reads TGTGCCAGCAGTAGGCCAGACGACACTGAAACTTTCTTT. The full variable domain, completed using reference TRBV2 and TRBJ1-1, is EPEVTQTPSHQVTQMGQEVILRCVPISNHLYFYWYRQILGQKVEFLVSFYNNEISEKSEIFDDQFSVERPDGSNFTLKIRSTKLEDSAMYFCASSRPDDTETFFGQGTRLTVV.

The rearrangement uses TRBV7-2 and TRBJ2-1, with 15 nucleotides matching TRBD2. Germline V gene sequence: CDR1 SGHTA, CDR2 FQGNSA. CDR3 length: 16 amino acids. With 5 bases clipped from V and 9 bases from J, the junction kept 8 bases outside the gene matches. The DNA of the CDR3 is TGTGCCAGCAGCAGAAGGGGACTAGCGGGGGGTTCTGAGCAGTTCTTC. It is translated as CASSRRGLAGGSEQFF.

The chain joins TRBV25-1 to TRBJ1-6, with D unresolved. Germline V gene sequence: CDR1 MGHDK, CDR2 SYGVNS. The V end was cut by 1 base, the J end by 7 bases, with 14 bases between. CDR3 size: 16 residues. The CDR3 loop is CASSESSSAKNSPLHF. The DNA of the CDR3 is TGTGCCAGCAGTGAATCTAGTTCGGCAAAGAATTCACCCCTCCACTTT.

This chain links TRBV2 with TRBJ1-1; unclear D gene. There are 11 residues in the CDR3. Germline lookup yields CDR1 SNHLY and CDR2 FYNNEI. V gave up 6 bases and J gave up 1 base, with 3 bases separating them. CDR3 region: CASSRNTEAFF. The CDR3 nucleotides read TGTGCCAGCAGCCGGAACACTGAAGCTTTCTTT.

This chain uses TRBV7-9 with TRBJ1-6; 8 bases line up with TRBD1. The CDR3 contains 15 residues. The germline CDR1 and CDR2 sequences are SEHNR and FQNEAQ (reference sequence). The V segment lost 0 bases and the J segment 9 bases; nucleotides outside the gene matches: 4. CDR3 sequence reads: CASSLAGQGASPLHF. The DNA for the CDR3 is TGTGCCAGCAGCTTAGCGGGGCAGGGGGCTTCACCCCTCCACTTT. Variable domain in full (rest from reference TRBV7-9 and TRBJ1-6): DTGVSQNPRHKITKRGQNVTFRCDPISEHNRLYWYRQTLGQGPEFLTYFQNEAQLEKSRLLSDRFSAERPKGSFSTLEIQRTEQGDSAMYLCASSLAGQGASPLHFGNGTRLTVT.